This TCR beta chain was sequenced for a study of post-analysis software for immune sequencing data. Tagging with unique molecular identifiers was a feature of the TCR beta cDNA libraries. Each CDR3 protein gets one entry after TCRdb re-called the PCR reads with MiXCR. The sample has about 810,000 distinct CDR3 sequences, roughly 50% seen once. Whole-study results and caveats: Clustering by F measure revealed strong co-clustering among samples prepared together in one batch.

Comment on this clonotype: Its specificity is unknown.

The sample consisted of blood. This TCR was recovered from a girl aged 10-17 years with multiple sclerosis.

The CDR3 sequence is CASSVTGTNTDTQYF. CDR3 sequence (DNA): TGTGCCAGCAGCGTAACTGGGACAAACACAGATACGCAGTATTTT. V and J are TRBV9 and TRBJ2-3; tentatively, D is TRBD1 (6 bases). This CDR3 comprises 15 residues. Germline CDR1 is SGDLS and CDR2 is YYNGEE. With 1 base removed from V and 2 bases from J, the gap between germline ends came to 11 bases.